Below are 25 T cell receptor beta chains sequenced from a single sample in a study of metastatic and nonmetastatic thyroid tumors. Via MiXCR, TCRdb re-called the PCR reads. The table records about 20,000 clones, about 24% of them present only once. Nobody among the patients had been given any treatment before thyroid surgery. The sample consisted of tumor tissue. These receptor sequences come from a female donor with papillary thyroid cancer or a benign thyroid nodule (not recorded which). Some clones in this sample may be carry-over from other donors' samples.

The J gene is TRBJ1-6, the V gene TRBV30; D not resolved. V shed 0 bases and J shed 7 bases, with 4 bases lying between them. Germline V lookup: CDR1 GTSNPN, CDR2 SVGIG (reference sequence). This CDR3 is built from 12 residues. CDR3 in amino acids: CAWSVWNSPLHF. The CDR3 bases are TGTGCCTGGAGTGTATGGAATTCACCCCTCCACTTT.

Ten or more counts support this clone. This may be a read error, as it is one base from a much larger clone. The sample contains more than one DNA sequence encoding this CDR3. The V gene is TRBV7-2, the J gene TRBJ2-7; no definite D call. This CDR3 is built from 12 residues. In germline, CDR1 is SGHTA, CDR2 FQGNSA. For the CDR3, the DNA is TGTGCTAGCAGCTTACCGGCCTACGAGCAGTACTTC. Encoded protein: CASSLPAYEQYF.

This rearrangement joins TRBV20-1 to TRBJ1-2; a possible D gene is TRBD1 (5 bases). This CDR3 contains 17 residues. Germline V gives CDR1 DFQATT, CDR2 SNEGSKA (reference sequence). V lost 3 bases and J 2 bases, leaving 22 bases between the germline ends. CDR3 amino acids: CSASNPPSGAVNYGYTF. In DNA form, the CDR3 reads TGCAGTGCTAGTAACCCTCCGAGCGGGGCAGTCAACTATGGCTACACCTTC.

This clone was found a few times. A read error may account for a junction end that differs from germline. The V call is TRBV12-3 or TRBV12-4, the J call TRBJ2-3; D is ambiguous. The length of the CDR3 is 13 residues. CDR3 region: CASILGPFYTQYF. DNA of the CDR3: TGTGCCAGCATTTTAGGTCCTTTCTATACGCAGTATTTT.

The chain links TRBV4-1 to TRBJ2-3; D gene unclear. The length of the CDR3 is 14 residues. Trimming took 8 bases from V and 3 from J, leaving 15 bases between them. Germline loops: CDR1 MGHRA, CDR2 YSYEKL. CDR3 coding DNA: TGCGCCAGCGCCTCTGCGGATAGAACAGATACGCAGTATTTT. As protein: CASASADRTDTQYF.

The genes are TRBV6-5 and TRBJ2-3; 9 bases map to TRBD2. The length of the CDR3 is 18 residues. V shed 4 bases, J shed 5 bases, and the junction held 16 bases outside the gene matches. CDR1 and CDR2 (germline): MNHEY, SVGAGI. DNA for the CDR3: TGTGCCAGCAGTTTACCCCAGGGAGCGGGAGGCGGGGAAGATACGCAGTATTTT. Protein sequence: CASSLPQGAGGGEDTQYF.

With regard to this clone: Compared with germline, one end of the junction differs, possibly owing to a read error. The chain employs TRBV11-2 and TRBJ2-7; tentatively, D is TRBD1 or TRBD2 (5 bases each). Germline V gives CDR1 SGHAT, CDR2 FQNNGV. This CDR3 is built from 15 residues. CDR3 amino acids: CASRDGTQSSYEKYF. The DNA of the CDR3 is TGTGCCAGCAGGGACGGGACCCAGAGCTCCTACGAGAAGTACTTC. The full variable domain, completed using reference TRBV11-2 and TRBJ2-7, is EAGVAQSPRYKIIEKRQSVAFWCNPISGHATLYWYQQILGQGPKLLIQFQNNGVVDDSQLPKDRFSAERLKGVDSTLKIQPAKLEDSAVYLCASRDGTQSSYEKYFGPGTRLTVT.

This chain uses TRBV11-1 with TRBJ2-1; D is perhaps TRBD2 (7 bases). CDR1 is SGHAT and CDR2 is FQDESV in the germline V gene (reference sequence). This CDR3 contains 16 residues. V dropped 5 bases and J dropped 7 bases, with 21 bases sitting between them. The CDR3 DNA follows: TGTGCCAGCAGCCCTATTGGGAGGGACATAAGGAATGAGCAGTTCTTC. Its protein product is CASSPIGRDIRNEQFF. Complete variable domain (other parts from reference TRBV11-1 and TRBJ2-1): EAEVAQSPRYKITEKSQAVAFWCDPISGHATLYWYRQILGQGPELLVQFQDESVVDDSQLPKDRFSAERLKGVDSTLKIQPAELGDSAMYLCASSPIGRDIRNEQFFGPGTRLTVL.

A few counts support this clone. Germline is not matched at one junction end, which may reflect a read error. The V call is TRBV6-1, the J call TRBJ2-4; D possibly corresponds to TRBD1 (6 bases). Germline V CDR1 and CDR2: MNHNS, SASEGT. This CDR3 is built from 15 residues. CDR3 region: CSSSPGTRGLNIQYF. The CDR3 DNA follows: TGTTCCAGCAGCCCAGGGACACGGGGCTTGAACATTCAGTACTTC.

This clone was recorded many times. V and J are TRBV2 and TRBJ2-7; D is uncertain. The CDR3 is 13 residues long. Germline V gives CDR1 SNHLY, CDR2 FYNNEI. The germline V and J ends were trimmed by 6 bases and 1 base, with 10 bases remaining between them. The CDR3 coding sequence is TGTGCCAGCAGCCGGGTCCAGTCCTACGAGCAGTACTTC. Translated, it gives CASSRVQSYEQYF.

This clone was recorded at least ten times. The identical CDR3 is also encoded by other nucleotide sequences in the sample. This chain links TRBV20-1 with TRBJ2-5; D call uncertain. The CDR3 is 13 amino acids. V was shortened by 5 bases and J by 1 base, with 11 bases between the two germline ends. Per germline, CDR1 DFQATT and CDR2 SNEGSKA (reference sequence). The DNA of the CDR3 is TGCAGTGCTTCTCAAACCTCCCAAGAGACCCAGTACTTC. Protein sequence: CSASQTSQETQYF.

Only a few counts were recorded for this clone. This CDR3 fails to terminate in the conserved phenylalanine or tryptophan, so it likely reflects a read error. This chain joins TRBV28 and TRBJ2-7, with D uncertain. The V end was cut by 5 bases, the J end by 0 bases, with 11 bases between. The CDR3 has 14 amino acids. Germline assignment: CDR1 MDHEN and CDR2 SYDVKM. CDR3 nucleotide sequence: TGTGCCAGCAGTCTAGAAGCCAGCTCCTACGAGCAGTACTTA. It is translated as CASSLEASSYEQYL.

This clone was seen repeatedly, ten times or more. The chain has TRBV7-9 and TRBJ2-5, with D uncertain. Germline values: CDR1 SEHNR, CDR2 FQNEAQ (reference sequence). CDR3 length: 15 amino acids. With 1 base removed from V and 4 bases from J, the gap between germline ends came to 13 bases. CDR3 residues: CASSLGSQRAETQYF. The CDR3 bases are TGTGCCAGCAGCTTAGGTAGCCAAAGAGCAGAGACCCAGTACTTC.

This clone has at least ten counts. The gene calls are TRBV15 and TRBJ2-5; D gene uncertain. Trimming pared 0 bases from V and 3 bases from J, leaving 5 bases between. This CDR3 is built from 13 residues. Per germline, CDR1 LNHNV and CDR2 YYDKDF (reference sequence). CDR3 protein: CATSRDMKETQYF. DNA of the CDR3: TGTGCCACCAGCAGAGATATGAAAGAGACCCAGTACTTC. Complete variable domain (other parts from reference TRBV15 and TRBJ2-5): DAMVIQNPRYQVTQFGKPVTLSCSQTLNHNVMYWYQQKSSQAPKLLFHYYDKDFNNEADTPDNFQSRRPNTSFCFLDIRSPGLGDTAMYLCATSRDMKETQYFGPGTRLLVL.

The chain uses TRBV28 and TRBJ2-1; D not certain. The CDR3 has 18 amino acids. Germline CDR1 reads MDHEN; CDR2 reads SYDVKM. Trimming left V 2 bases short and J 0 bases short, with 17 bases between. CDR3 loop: CASSLPSDTWGSYNEQFF. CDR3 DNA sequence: TGTGCCAGCAGTTTACCAAGTGATACATGGGGCTCCTACAATGAGCAGTTCTTC. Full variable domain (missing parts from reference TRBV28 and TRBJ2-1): DVKVTQSSRYLVKRTGEKVFLECVQDMDHENMFWYRQDPGLGLRLIYFSYDVKMKEKGDIPEGYSVSREKKERFSLILESASTNQTSMYLCASSLPSDTWGSYNEQFFGPGTRLTVL.

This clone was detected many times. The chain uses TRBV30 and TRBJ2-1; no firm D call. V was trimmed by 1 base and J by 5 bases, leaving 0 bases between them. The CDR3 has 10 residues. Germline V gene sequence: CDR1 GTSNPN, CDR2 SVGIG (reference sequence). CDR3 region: CAWSDNEQFF. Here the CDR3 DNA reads TGTGCCTGGAGTGACAATGAGCAGTTCTTC.

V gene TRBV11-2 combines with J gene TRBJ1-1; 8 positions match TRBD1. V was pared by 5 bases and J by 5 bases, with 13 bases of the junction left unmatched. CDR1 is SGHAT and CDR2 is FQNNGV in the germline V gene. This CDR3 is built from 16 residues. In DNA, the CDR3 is TGTGCCAGCAGCGTACTGAGGCAGGGGGCAACTACTGAAGCTTTCTTT. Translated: CASSVLRQGATTEAFF.

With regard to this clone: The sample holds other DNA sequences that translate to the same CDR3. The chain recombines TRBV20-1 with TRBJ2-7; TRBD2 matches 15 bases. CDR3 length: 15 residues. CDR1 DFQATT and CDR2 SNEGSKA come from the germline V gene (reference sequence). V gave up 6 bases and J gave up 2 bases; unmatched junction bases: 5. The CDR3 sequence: CSALWTSGRAYEQYF. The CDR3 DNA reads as TGCAGTGCGCTTTGGACTAGCGGGAGGGCCTACGAGCAGTACTTC.

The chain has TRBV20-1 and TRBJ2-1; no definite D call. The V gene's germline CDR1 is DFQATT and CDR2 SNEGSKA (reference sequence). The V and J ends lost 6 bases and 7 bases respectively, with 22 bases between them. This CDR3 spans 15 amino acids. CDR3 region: CSALKLSGVPNEQFF. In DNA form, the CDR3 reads TGCAGTGCCCTAAAGTTGTCAGGAGTGCCAAATGAGCAGTTCTTC.

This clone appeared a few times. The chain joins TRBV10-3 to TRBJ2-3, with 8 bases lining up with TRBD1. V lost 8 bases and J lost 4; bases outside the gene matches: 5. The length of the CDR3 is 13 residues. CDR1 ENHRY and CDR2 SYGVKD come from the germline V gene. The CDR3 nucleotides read TGTGCCATCGGGACAGGAGCGGCAGATACGCAGTATTTT. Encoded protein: CAIGTGAADTQYF.

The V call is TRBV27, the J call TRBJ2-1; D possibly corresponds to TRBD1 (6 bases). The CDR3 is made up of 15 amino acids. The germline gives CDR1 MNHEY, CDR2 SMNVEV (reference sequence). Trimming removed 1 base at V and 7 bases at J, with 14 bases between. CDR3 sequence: CASSLYRTGWNEQFF. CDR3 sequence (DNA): TGTGCCAGCAGTTTATATCGAACAGGGTGGAATGAGCAGTTCTTC.

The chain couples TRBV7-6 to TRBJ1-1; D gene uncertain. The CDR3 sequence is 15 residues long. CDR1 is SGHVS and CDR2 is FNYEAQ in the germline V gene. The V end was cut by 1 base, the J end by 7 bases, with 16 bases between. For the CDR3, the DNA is TGTGCCAGCAGCTTAGGGCTGGGCAGGCCTGATGAAGCTTTCTTT. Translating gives CASSLGLGRPDEAFF.

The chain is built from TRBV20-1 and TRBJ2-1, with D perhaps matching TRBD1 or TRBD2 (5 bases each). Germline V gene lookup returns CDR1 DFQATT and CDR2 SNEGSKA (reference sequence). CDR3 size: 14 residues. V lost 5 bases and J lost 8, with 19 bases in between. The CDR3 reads CSASGTLLTDEQFF. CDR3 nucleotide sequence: TGCAGTGCTTCCGGGACGCTACTCACCGATGAGCAGTTCTTC.

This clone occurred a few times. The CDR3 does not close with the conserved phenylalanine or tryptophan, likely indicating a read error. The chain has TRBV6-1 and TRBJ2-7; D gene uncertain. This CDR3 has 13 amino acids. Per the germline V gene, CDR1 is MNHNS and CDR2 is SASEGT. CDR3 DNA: TGTTCCAGCAGTAGCCCCCTGGGCTACGAGCAGTACTCC. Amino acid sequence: CSSSSPLGYEQYS.

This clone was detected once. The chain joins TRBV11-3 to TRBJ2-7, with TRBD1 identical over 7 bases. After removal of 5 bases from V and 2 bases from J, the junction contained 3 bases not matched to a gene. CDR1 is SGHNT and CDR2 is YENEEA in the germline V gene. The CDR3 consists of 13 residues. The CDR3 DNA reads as TGTGCCAGCAGCCCCACAGGGGCCTACGAGCAGTACTTC. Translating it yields CASSPTGAYEQYF.